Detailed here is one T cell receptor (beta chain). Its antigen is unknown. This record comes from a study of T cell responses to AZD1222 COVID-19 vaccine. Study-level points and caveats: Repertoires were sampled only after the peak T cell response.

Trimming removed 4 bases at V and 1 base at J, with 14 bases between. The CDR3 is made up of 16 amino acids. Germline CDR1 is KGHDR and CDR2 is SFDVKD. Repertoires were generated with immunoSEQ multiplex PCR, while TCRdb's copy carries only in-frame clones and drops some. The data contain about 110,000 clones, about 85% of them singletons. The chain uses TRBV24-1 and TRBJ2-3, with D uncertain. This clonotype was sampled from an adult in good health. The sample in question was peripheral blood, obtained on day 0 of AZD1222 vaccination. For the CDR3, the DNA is TGTGCCACCAGTGAAAAACAAGGGTATGGCACAGATACGCAGTATTTT. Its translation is CATSEKQGYGTDTQYF.